This TCR beta chain was identified during a study of T cells after posttransplantation cyclophosphamide (dated by TCRdb to the mid-2010s). For the wider study: Using TRB sequencing, the study followed how the T cell repertoire reconstituted after myeloablative bone marrow transplantation in which posttransplantation cyclophosphamide served as GVHD prophylaxis. Samples from a few dozen PTCy-treated patients and approximately 15 related bone marrow donors of those patients were subjected to antigen receptor sequencing. Blood from every one of the approximately 36 PTCy patients who had 1-year posttransplant specimens underwent TRB sequencing. TRA and TRB clonality were tightly correlated in several samples, so subsequent TCR analyses focused on TRB only. Public TRB sequences were queried against a database of over 3,000 sequences associated with responses to pathogens, tumor antigens, self-antigens and alloantigens. Up to 3 additional blood samples from 2 to 5.2 years after transplant were also TRB-sequenced in 3 patients, as was pretransplant blood from a handful of patients.

Taken from the germline V gene, the CDR1 and CDR2 loops are MDHEN and SYDVKM. The junction shows trimming of 5 bases on V and 2 bases on J, plus 16 bases between the germline ends. The CDR3 measures 16 amino acids from cysteine to phenylalanine. Just the 48-base CDR3 DNA is kept, in frame starting at base 1. Notes on this clone: Its antigen is still unknown. Base quality data are lacking; no much larger clone is found one base away.

The control cohort was about 10 patients given myeloablative marrow transplants with methotrexate plus a calcineurin inhibitor, sampled 1 year after transplant. Mononuclear cells from peripheral blood and bone marrow were separated by Ficoll-Hypaque density centrifugation and then cryopreserved. Genomic DNA was the input for TRB sequencing, which was run either with the immunoSEQ assay at survey resolution or with the hsTCRB kit. As for how the authors treated the data: The immunoSEQ software was used for initial read processing, and the LymphoSeq R package was used for repertoire analyses. Clonality was computed as 1 minus normalized Shannon entropy, and a Gini coefficient was also calculated for each TRB dataset. Phenotypes of unsorted samples were inferred by mapping TRB sequences from sorted subsets of the recipient or donor onto unsorted samples of the same recipient. The table was pulled from immuneACCESS by TCRdb, which kept in-frame rearrangements only. Such tables lose some clones; where checked, under half of the loss comes from unresolved V genes, and the rest has no known cause. The D gene and trimming were derived from the DNA, and the V and J assignments and clone size from that table. The sample data list approximately 15,000 clones, and approximately 81% of these were observed just once. The leading ten clones occupy about 3% of the sample.

Overall results and qualifications from the work: The TRB repertoires of T cells infiltrating skin or GI tract showed only limited overlap with the TRB repertoires of T cells in blood. At 1-2 months, donor-recipient similarity was low but rose over the first year, and the later blood repertoires were often dominated by donor CD8+ memory clones. Across around 40 patients, TRB clonality was highly associated with recipient CMV seropositivity and CMV reactivation, and diversity in PTCy patients was similar to diversity in CNI/methotrexate controls.

Source: PBMCs, taken around 410 days after allogeneic stem cell transplant with calcineurin inhibitor and methotrexate. The receptor comes from a male patient aged 30 to 39 who received an allogeneic stem cell transplant from an unrelated donor, was CMV-positive, and had acute and chronic GVHD. After a transplant, some T cells may have been passed on by the graft donor. The chain is encoded by TRBV28 joined to TRBJ1-3; the D gene cannot be named for sure. The nucleotide sequence is TGTGCCAGCAGTCCATACGGACTTATCACTGGAAACACCATATATTTT. It translates as CASSPYGLITGNTIYF.